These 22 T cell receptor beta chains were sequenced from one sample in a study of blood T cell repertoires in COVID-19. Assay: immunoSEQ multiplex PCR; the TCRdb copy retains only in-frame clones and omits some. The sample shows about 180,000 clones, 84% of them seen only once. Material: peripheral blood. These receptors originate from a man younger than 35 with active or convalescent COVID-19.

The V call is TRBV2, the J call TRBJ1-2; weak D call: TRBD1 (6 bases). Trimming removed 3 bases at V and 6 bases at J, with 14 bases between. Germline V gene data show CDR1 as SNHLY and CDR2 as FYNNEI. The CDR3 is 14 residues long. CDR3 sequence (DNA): TGTGCCAGCAGTGAGCGGGCAGGGGCAGATGGCTACACCTTC. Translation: CASSERAGADGYTF.

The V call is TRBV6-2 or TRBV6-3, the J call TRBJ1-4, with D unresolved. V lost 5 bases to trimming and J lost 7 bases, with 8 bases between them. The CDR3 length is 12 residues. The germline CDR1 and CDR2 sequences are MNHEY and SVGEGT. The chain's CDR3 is CASSGLAEKLFF. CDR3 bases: TGTGCCAGCAGTGGACTAGCTGAAAAACTGTTTTTT.

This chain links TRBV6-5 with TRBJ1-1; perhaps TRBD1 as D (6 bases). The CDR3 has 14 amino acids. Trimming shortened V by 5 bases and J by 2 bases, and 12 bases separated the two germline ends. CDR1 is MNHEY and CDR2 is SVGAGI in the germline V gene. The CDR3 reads CASSLQGLNTEAFF. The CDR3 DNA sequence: TGTGCCAGCAGTCTACAGGGTCTCAACACTGAAGCTTTCTTT.

Here the CDR3 DNA reads TGTGCCAGCAGGGCCAGGGACACTTATACCTACGAGCAGTACTTC. This encodes CASRARDTYTYEQYF. The V and J genes are TRBV6-5 and TRBJ2-7; a weak D match, TRBD1 (6 bases). The germline CDR1 and CDR2 sequences are MNHEY and SVGAGI. The CDR3 is made up of 15 amino acids. With 6 bases removed from V and 2 bases from J, the gap between germline ends came to 17 bases.

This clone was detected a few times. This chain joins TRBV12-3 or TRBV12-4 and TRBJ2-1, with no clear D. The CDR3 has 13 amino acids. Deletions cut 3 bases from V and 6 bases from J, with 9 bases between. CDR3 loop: CASSFSASNEQFF. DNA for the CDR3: TGTGCCAGCAGTTTTTCCGCGTCCAATGAGCAGTTCTTC.

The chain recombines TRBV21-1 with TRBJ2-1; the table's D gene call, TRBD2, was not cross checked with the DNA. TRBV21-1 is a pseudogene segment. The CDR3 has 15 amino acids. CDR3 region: CASGGDGKSYNEQFF. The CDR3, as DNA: TGTGCCAGCGGGGGGGACGGTAAGTCCTACAATGAGCAGTTCTTC.

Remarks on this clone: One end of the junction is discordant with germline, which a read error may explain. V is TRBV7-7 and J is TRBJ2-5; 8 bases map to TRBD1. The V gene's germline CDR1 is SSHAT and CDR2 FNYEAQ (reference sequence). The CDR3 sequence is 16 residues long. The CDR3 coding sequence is TGTGCTAGCAGCTTAGACGACAGGGGCCACCAAGAGACCCAGTACTTC. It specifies CASSLDDRGHQETQYF.

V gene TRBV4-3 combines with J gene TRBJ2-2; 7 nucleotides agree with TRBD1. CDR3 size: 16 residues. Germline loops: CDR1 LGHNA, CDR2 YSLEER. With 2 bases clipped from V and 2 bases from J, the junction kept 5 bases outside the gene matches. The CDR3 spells CASSQTDRINTGELFF. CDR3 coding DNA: TGCGCCAGCAGCCAAACGGACAGGATAAACACCGGGGAGCTGTTTTTT.

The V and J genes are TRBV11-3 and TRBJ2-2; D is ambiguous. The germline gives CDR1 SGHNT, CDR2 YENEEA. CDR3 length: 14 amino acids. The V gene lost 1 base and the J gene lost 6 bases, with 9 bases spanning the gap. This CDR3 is CASSLAGSAGELFF. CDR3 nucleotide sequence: TGTGCCAGCAGCTTAGCAGGCTCAGCCGGGGAGCTGTTTTTT.

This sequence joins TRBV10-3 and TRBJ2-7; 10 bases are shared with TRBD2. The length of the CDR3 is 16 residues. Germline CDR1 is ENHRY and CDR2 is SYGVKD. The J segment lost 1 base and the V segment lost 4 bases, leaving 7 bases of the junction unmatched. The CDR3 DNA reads TGTGCCATCAGTGTTGGTAGCGGGAGGTCTTCCTACGAGCAGTACTTC. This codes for CAISVGSGRSSYEQYF.

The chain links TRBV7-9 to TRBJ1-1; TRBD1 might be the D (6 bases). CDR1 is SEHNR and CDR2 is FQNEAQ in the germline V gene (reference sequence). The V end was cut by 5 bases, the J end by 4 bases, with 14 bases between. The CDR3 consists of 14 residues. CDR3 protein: CASSPNRAGTEAFF. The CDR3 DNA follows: TGTGCCAGCAGCCCCAACAGGGCGGGCACTGAAGCTTTCTTT.

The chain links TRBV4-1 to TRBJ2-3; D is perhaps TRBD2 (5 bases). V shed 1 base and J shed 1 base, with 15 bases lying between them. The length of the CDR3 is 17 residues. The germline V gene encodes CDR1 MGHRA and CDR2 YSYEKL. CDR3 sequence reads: CASSQASLARGTDTQYF. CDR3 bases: TGCGCCAGCAGCCAAGCAAGCCTAGCTAGGGGCACAGATACGCAGTATTTT.

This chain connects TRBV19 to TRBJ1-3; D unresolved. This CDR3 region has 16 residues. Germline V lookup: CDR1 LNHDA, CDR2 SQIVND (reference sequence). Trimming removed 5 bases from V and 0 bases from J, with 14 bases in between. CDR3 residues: CASSPPTPYSGNTIYF. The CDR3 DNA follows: TGTGCCAGTAGTCCGCCGACACCTTACTCTGGAAACACCATATATTTT.

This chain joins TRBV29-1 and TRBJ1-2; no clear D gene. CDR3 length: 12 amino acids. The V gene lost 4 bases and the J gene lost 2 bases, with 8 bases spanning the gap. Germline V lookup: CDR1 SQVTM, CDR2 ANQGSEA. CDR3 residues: CSVVHGNYGYTF. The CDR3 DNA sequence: TGCAGCGTTGTTCACGGGAACTATGGCTACACCTTC.

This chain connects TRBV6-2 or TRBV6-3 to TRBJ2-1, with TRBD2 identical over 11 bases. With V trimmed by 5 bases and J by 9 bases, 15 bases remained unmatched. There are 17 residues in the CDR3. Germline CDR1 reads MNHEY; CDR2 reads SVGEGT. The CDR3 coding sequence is TGTGCCAGCAGTCAGGGAGGGGCAATCCTAGCGGGAGGTGAGCAGTTCTTC. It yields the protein CASSQGGAILAGGEQFF.

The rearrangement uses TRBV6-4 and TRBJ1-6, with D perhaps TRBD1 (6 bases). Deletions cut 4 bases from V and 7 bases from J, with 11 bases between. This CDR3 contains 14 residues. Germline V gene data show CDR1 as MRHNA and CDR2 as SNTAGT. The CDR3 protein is CASSASTGNSPLHF. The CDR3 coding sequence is TGTGCCAGCAGTGCTTCGACAGGAAATTCACCCCTCCACTTT.

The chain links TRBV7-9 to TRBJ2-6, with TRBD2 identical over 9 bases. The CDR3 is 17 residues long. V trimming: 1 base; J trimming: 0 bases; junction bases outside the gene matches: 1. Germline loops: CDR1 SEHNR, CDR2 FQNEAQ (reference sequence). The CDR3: CASSLGLAVSGANVLTF. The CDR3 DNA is TGTGCCAGCAGCTTAGGACTAGCGGTCTCTGGGGCCAACGTCCTGACTTTC.

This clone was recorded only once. For the CDR3, the DNA is TGTGCCAGCAGCCATTGGACAGGAGGAGAGACCCAGTACTTC. Protein product: CASSHWTGGETQYF. The chain has TRBV3-1 (or the pseudogene TRBV3-2) and TRBJ2-5, with 7 positions matching TRBD1. The CDR3 covers 14 residues. CDR1 is LGHDT and CDR2 is YNNKEL in the germline V gene (reference sequence). V was pared by 3 bases and J by 4 bases, with 5 bases of the junction left unmatched.

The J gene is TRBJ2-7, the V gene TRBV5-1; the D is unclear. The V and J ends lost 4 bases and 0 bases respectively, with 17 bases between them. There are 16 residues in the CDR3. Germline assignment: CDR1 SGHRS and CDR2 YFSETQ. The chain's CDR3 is CASSLSVDWSSYEQYF. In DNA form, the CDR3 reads TGCGCCAGCAGCCTTTCCGTCGACTGGAGCTCCTACGAGCAGTACTTC.

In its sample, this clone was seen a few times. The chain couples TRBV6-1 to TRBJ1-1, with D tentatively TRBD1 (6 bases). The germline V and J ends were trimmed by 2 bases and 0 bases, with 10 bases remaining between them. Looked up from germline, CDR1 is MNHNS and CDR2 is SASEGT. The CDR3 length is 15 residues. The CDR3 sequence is CASSEFGGMNTEAFF. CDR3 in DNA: TGTGCCAGCAGTGAATTTGGGGGCATGAACACTGAAGCTTTCTTT.

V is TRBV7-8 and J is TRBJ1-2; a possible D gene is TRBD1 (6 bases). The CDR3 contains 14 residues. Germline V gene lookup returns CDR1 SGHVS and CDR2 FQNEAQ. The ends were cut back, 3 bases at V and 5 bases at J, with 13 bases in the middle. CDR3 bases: TGTGCCAGCAGCTTGGGACCAGGGACATATGGCTACACCTTC. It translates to CASSLGPGTYGYTF.

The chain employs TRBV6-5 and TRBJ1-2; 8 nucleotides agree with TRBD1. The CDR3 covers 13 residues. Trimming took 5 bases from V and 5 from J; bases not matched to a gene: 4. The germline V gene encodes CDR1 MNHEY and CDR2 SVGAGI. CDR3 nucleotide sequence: TGTGCCAGCAGTCAAACAGGGGGGTATGGCTACACCTTC. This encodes CASSQTGGYGYTF.